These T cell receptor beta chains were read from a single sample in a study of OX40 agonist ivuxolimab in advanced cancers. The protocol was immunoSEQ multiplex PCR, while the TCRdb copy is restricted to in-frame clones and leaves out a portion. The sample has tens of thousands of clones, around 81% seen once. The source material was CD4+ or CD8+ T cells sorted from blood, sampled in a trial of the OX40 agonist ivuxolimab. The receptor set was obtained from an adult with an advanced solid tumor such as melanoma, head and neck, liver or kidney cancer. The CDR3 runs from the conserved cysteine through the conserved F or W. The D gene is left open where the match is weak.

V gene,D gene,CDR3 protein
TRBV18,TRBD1,CASSPDRTTGELFF
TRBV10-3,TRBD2,CAIRPGLAGSAETQYF
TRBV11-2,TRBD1,CASRLGDRAIKSYYNEQFF
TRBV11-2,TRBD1,CASSHGTGRGAFF
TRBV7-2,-,CASSLDFGGEQYF
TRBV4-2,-,CASSQDRISGYTEAFF
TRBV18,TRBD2,CASSPRGGDQFF
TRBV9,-,CASSEHRRPTGELFF
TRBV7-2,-,CASSPGTFSPLHF
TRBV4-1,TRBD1,CASSQDQGQVNTEAFF
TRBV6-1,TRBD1,CASSPSTGANTEAFF
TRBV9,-,CASSVETGGNTIYF
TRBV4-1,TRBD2,CASSQTSGGSYQETQYF
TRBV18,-,CASSPGPVNTEAFF
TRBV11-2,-,CASNKVGDTQYF
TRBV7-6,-,CASSLGPGTDTQYF
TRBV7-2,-,CASRKPRGLSWETQYF
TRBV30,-,CAWSVGAEQYF
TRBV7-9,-,CASSDRYEQYF
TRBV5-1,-,CASSLQRGRESPLHF
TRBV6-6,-,CASRRGISGNTIYF
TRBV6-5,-,CASSYASQEPYEQYF
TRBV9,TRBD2,CASSVSTSGRAPEAQYF
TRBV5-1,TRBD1,CASSQLGTEEQYF
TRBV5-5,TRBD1,CASSPWTGPHNEQFF
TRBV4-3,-,CASSQDYNNYGYTF
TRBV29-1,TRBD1,CSADGTARNEQFF